The entry below gives a single T cell receptor beta chain sequence along with its context. The authors' processing: Estimation of nucleated cell counts relied on the amplification of reference gene primers. Clones were sequenced by immunoSEQ multiplex PCR, and TCRdb holds only the in-frame ones, with some missing. V, J and clone size are taken as reported in that table, and D and trimming were inferred from the DNA itself. The sample holds under 150,000 clones, over 75% seen once. The record originates from a study of blood T cell repertoires in COVID-19. About the study: The origin of the acute and convalescent COVID-19 samples was the United States, Italy and Spain. From T cells, B-cell-depleted T cells, or PBMCs came the material, which was cDNA or gDNA.

In germline, CDR1 is SNHLY, CDR2 FYNNEI. The CDR3 is made up of 15 amino acids. V was clipped by 2 bases and J by 2 bases, with 9 bases between them. This chain joins TRBV2 and TRBJ2-2, with a tentative D call TRBD1 (6 bases). Sequences were obtained from peripheral blood. This TCR was recovered from a woman aged 55-70 years with COVID-19, enrolled during active disease. The CDR3 sequence: CASSEPQGNTGELFF. As DNA, the CDR3 is TGTGCCAGCAGTGAACCACAGGGAAACACCGGGGAGCTGTTTTTT.